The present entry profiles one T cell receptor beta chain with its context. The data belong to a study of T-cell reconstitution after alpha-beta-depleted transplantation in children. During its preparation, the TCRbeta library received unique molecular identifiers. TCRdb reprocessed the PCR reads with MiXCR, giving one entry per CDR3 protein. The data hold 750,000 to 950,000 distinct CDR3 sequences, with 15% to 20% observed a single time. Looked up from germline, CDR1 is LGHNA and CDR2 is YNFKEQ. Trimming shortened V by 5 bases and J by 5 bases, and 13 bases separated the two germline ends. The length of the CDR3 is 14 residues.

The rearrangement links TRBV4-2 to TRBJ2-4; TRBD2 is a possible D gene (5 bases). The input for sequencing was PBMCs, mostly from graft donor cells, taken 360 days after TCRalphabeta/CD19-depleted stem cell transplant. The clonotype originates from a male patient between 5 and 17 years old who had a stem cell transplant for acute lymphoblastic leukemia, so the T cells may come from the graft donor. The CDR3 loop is CASSFRTRQNIQYF. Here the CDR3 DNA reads TGTGCCAGCAGCTTCCGGACTCGGCAAAACATTCAGTACTTC.